The next 26 T cell receptor beta chains were all read from a single sample in a study of PD-1 blockade in classical Hodgkin lymphoma. Data came from immunoSEQ multiplex PCR; TCRdb stores just in-frame clones and leaves some out. The data contain tens of thousands of clones, 80% to 90% of them singletons. Every patient experienced relapse after autologous stem cell transplantation, and brentuximab vedotin exposure varied. The source material was peripheral blood mononuclear cells (PBMCs), sampled before the second cycle of nivolumab. The source is a human donor with classical Hodgkin lymphoma.

The rearrangement joins TRBV14 to TRBJ2-3, with a possible D match to TRBD2 (6 bases). Trimming pared 4 bases from V and 9 bases from J, leaving 17 bases between. The CDR3 loop spans 14 amino acids. CDR1 is SGHDN, CDR2 FVKESK, per germline. CDR3 protein: CASSLDYTFGTQYF. The CDR3 DNA sequence: TGTGCCAGCAGCCTGGACTACACTTTCGGCACGCAGTATTTT.

CDR3 sequence (DNA): TGTGCCAGCAGCCAACCAGGGATCGGAGGTTCCTACGAGCAGTACTTC. Encoded protein: CASSQPGIGGSYEQYF. This chain joins TRBV4-2 and TRBJ2-7; D might be TRBD1 or TRBD2, each matching 5 bases. Germline CDR1 and CDR2: LGHNA and YNFKEQ. The CDR3 consists of 16 residues. Trimming pared 2 bases from V and 1 base from J, leaving 15 bases between.

The chain links TRBV15 to TRBJ1-5, with D unclear. V was trimmed by 1 base and J by 0 bases, leaving 16 bases between them. The CDR3 has 18 amino acids. Germline CDR1 and CDR2: LNHNV and YYDKDF (reference sequence). The CDR3 spells CATSRATVKVYSNQPQHF. CDR3 bases: TGTGCCACCAGCAGAGCGACGGTCAAAGTTTATAGCAATCAGCCCCAGCATTTT.

The V call is TRBV5-1, the J call TRBJ2-2; weak D call: TRBD1 (6 bases). V gave up 4 bases and J gave up 1 base, with 8 bases separating them. Germline V gene data show CDR1 as SGHRS and CDR2 as YFSETQ. The CDR3 consists of 14 residues. The CDR3 nucleotides read TGCGCCAGCAGCCAACAGGGGAACACCGGGGAGCTGTTTTTT. Translation: CASSQQGNTGELFF.

This rearrangement joins TRBV27 to TRBJ2-7; 9 nucleotides match TRBD2. The V and J ends lost 2 bases and 5 bases, in that order; junction bases with no gene match: 7. This CDR3 contains 15 residues. Per the germline V gene, CDR1 is MNHEY and CDR2 is SMNVEV (reference sequence). The CDR3 region is CASSLIASGNHEQYF. CDR3 DNA: TGTGCCAGCAGTTTAATAGCTAGCGGGAACCACGAGCAGTACTTC.

This clone has just one count. The chain couples TRBV2 to TRBJ2-1; 8 nucleotides agree with TRBD1. The CDR3 has 12 residues. CDR1 is SNHLY, CDR2 FYNNEI, per germline. With V trimmed by 8 bases and J by 14 bases, 11 bases remained unmatched. CDR3 coding DNA: TGTGCCAGCCAAGCCCCCCAGGGGGCTGAGTTCTTC. Its protein product is CASQAPQGAEFF.

This clone was detected only a few times. This chain joins TRBV6-1 and TRBJ1-5, with D hard to call. Trimming removed 2 bases at V and 4 bases at J, with 15 bases between. Germline values: CDR1 MNHNS, CDR2 SASEGT. The CDR3 contains 16 residues. The CDR3 DNA reads as TGTGCCAGCAGTGAAATGGGTTGGCAGACAAATCAGCCCCAGCATTTT. It encodes CASSEMGWQTNQPQHF.

This clone appeared once. The V gene is TRBV9, the J gene TRBJ2-4; D might be TRBD1 (6 bases). Per germline, CDR1 SGDLS and CDR2 YYNGEE. The length of the CDR3 is 15 residues. V lost 4 bases and J 1 base, leaving 12 bases between the germline ends. The CDR3 sequence: CASSPQGLAKNIQYF. In DNA, the CDR3 is TGTGCCAGCAGCCCCCAGGGGTTGGCCAAAAACATTCAGTACTTC.

The CDR3 here is CASSWAQGVYGYTF. CDR3 sequence (DNA): TGCGCCAGCAGCTGGGCCCAGGGTGTCTATGGCTACACCTTC. The chain employs TRBV5-1 and TRBJ1-2; possibly TRBD1 for D (5 bases). The CDR3 contains 14 residues. Trimming took off 3 bases at V and 4 bases at J, with 13 bases between the two ends. The V gene's germline CDR1 is SGHRS and CDR2 YFSETQ.

The J gene is TRBJ2-3, the V gene TRBV27, with a tentative D call TRBD1 (6 bases). This CDR3 has 13 amino acids. The germline CDR1 and CDR2 sequences are MNHEY and SMNVEV (reference sequence). V lost 5 bases and J 6 bases, leaving 12 bases between the germline ends. CDR3 in amino acids: CASSRRGADTQYF. As DNA, the CDR3 is TGTGCCAGCAGTCGCAGGGGTGCGGATACGCAGTATTTT.

This rearrangement joins TRBV4-2 to TRBJ2-7; D tentatively fits TRBD1 or TRBD2 (5 bases each). Trimming pared 8 bases from V and 3 bases from J, leaving 23 bases between. This CDR3 has 16 amino acids. Germline values: CDR1 LGHNA, CDR2 YNFKEQ. The chain's CDR3 is CASRPDSETVVYEQYF. The DNA for the CDR3 is TGTGCCAGCCGACCGGACTCGGAGACAGTGGTCTACGAGCAGTACTTC.

The chain recombines TRBV5-1 with TRBJ2-2, with TRBD1 as a possible D gene (6 bases). V lost 1 base and J lost 0, with 10 bases in between. Looked up from germline, CDR1 is SGHRS and CDR2 is YFSETQ. This CDR3 is 16 amino acids long. The CDR3 is CASSLYPGANTGELFF. CDR3 nucleotides: TGCGCCAGCAGCTTGTACCCAGGGGCGAACACCGGGGAGCTGTTTTTT.

The V and J genes are TRBV6-6 and TRBJ2-7, with D perhaps TRBD2 (5 bases). The germline V gene has CDR1 MNHNY and CDR2 SVGAGI (reference sequence). CDR3 length: 13 amino acids. Trimming took off 7 bases at V and 1 base at J, with 11 bases between the two ends. Here the CDR3 reads CASNYRGSYEQYF. The CDR3 DNA follows: TGTGCCAGCAATTATCGGGGTTCCTACGAGCAGTACTTC.

The chain combines TRBV6-5 with TRBJ2-6; D tentatively fits TRBD1 or TRBD2 (6 bases each). Between the trimmed V and J ends, which lost 2 bases and 4 bases, there was a span of 12 bases. The CDR3 runs to 16 residues. Per germline, CDR1 MNHEY and CDR2 SVGAGI. CDR3 loop: CASSYTGARGANVLTF. CDR3 nucleotide sequence: TGTGCCAGCAGTTACACGGGGGCGCGGGGGGCCAACGTCCTGACTTTC.

About this clone itself: Other DNA sequences in the sample encode the same CDR3. This chain connects TRBV2 to TRBJ1-4; possible D gene TRBD1, 6 bases. CDR3 length: 14 residues. Looked up from germline, CDR1 is SNHLY and CDR2 is FYNNEI. The V and J ends lost 2 bases and 3 bases respectively, with 7 bases between them. The chain's CDR3 is CASSETGPNEKLFF. The DNA of the CDR3 is TGTGCCAGCAGTGAAACAGGGCCTAATGAAAAACTGTTTTTT.

This chain links TRBV2 with TRBJ2-7; a weak D match, TRBD1 (6 bases). Germline V gene lookup returns CDR1 SNHLY and CDR2 FYNNEI. CDR3 length: 14 residues. V lost 6 bases and J 0 bases, leaving 12 bases between the germline ends. DNA for the CDR3: TGTGCCAGCAGGGACAGCAGTAGCTCCTACGAGCAGTACTTC. The encoded protein is CASRDSSSSYEQYF.

This chain joins TRBV4-1 and TRBJ2-3; 10 bases agree with TRBD2. The CDR3 has 15 residues. Germline V gives CDR1 MGHRA, CDR2 YSYEKL. V shed 4 bases and J 4 bases; nucleotides not matched to a gene: 5. The CDR3 reads CASSRLAGAPDTQYF. The DNA for the CDR3 is TGCGCCAGCAGCCGCCTAGCGGGAGCCCCAGATACGCAGTATTTT.

V gene TRBV2 combines with J gene TRBJ1-1, with D possibly being TRBD1 (6 bases). Looked up from germline, CDR1 is SNHLY and CDR2 is FYNNEI. V was cut by 6 bases and J by 4 bases, with 18 bases left in between. The CDR3 sequence is 15 residues long. CDR3 DNA sequence: TGTGCCAGCAGCTCCCTATGGGGGGCTACCACTGAAGCTTTCTTT. Translating it yields CASSSLWGATTEAFF.

J is TRBJ2-1 and V is TRBV7-3, with 11 bases matching TRBD1. Germline V lookup: CDR1 SGHTA, CDR2 FQGTGA. This CDR3 spans 14 amino acids. After removal of 2 bases from V and 7 bases from J, the junction contained 1 base not matched to a gene. CDR3 sequence reads: CASSLGQGANEQFF. CDR3 nucleotides: TGTGCCAGCAGCTTAGGACAGGGGGCTAATGAGCAGTTCTTC.

The gene calls are TRBV4-1 and TRBJ1-4, with D hard to call. The V gene's germline CDR1 is MGHRA and CDR2 YSYEKL. The length of the CDR3 is 15 residues. Trimming shortened V by 1 base and J by 8 bases, and 14 bases separated the two germline ends. CDR3 DNA: TGCGCCAGCAGCCAAGTCATAGTTCCTCGGGAAAAACTGTTTTTT. Translating gives CASSQVIVPREKLFF.

This clone was detected only a few times. V gene TRBV4-2 combines with J gene TRBJ2-1; 8 bases line up with TRBD2. The germline V gene has CDR1 LGHNA and CDR2 YNFKEQ. The CDR3 covers 16 residues. J lost 2 bases, V lost 1 base, and 4 bases had no gene match. CDR3 protein: CASSQVPGLAYNEQFF. Written as DNA, the CDR3 is TGTGCCAGCAGCCAAGTACCGGGACTAGCCTACAATGAGCAGTTCTTC.

V and J are TRBV19 and TRBJ2-7, with D uncertain. Germline CDR1 is LNHDA and CDR2 is SQIVND (reference sequence). The CDR3 is 14 residues long. V was pared by 1 base and J by 2 bases, with 9 bases between. The CDR3 reads CASSIGDTTYEQYF. The CDR3 nucleotides read TGTGCCAGTAGTATAGGAGACACTACCTACGAGCAGTACTTC.

The rearrangement links TRBV6-6 to TRBJ1-4, with unresolved D. The germline CDR1 and CDR2 sequences are MNHNY and SVGAGI (reference sequence). The CDR3 contains 14 residues. Trimming cost V 0 bases and J 7 bases, with 9 bases left between them. CDR3 residues: CASSYSTISEKLFF. CDR3 bases: TGTGCCAGCAGTTACTCGACTATCAGTGAAAAACTGTTTTTT.

This sequence joins TRBV28 and TRBJ1-5; 7 positions agree with TRBD1. V lost 5 bases, J lost 0 bases, and 10 bases stayed unmatched. Germline assignment: CDR1 MDHEN and CDR2 SYDVKM. This CDR3 is 17 amino acids long. CDR3 residues: CASSPPGQRYSNQPQHF. CDR3 DNA: TGTGCCAGCAGTCCACCGGGACAGAGGTATAGCAATCAGCCCCAGCATTTT.

The chain carries TRBV30 and TRBJ2-7; perhaps TRBD1 as D (6 bases). The CDR3 is 14 residues long. Trimming removed 3 bases from V and 2 bases from J, with 14 bases in between. Germline V gene data show CDR1 as GTSNPN and CDR2 as SVGIG (reference sequence). CDR3 DNA sequence: TGTGCCTGGAGAAACCGCCAGGGGACCTACGAGCAGTACTTC. Its protein is CAWRNRQGTYEQYF.

V and J are TRBV18 and TRBJ2-1; 10 positions match TRBD2. Trimming cost V 10 bases and J 4 bases; bases outside gene matches: 13. There are 16 residues in the CDR3. Germline CDR1 is KGHSH and CDR2 is LQKENI. In DNA form, the CDR3 reads TGTGCCACCCAACTTGGTCTAGCGGGAGCATACAATGAGCAGTTCTTC. Translating it yields CATQLGLAGAYNEQFF.